Following are 24 T cell receptor beta chains from one sample sequenced in a study of cytomegalovirus exposure and HLA in healthy donors. PCR employed 60 Vbeta and 13 Jbeta primers. Method: immunoSEQ multiplex PCR; TCRdb's copy keeps in-frame clones and lacks some. Here the sample spans around 170,000 clones, around three quarters being singletons. The sequencing sample was made of PBMCs. These receptors all stem from a middle-aged man in good health and CMV-seronegative.

The chain uses TRBV29-1 and TRBJ2-7, with TRBD1 matching over 7 bases. CDR1 and CDR2 (germline): SQVTM, ANQGSEA. Germline trimming cut 7 bases from V and 6 bases from J; bases unmatched to any gene: 12. This CDR3 region has 13 residues. The CDR3 sequence: CSGALTGPGEQYF. As DNA, the CDR3 is TGCAGCGGAGCCTTGACAGGGCCTGGCGAGCAGTACTTC.

The sample holds one count of this clone. The genes are TRBV7-2 and TRBJ2-7, with D possibly matching TRBD1 (5 bases). CDR1 SGHTA and CDR2 FQGNSA come from the germline V gene. The CDR3 is 15 amino acids. Between the trimmed V and J ends, which lost 3 bases and 6 bases, there was a span of 18 bases. The CDR3 is CASSLDTSTMGEQYF. The CDR3 DNA sequence: TGTGCCAGCAGCTTGGACACCTCTACGATGGGCGAGCAGTACTTC.

This chain uses TRBV7-6 with TRBJ1-1; D is undetermined. The CDR3 length is 13 residues. CDR1 is SGHVS, CDR2 FNYEAQ, per germline. Trimming took 1 base from V and 5 from J, leaving 8 bases between them. The CDR3 nucleotides are TGTGCCAGCAGCTTAGGACAAACTACTGAAGCTTTCTTT. As protein: CASSLGQTTEAFF. Looking up the rest from reference TRBV7-6 and TRBJ1-1 gives the full variable domain: GAGVSQSPRYKVTKRGQDVALRCDPISGHVSLYWYRQALGQGPEFLTYFNYEAQQDKSGLPNDRFSAERPEGSISTLTIQRTEQRDSAMYRCASSLGQTTEAFFGQGTRLTVV.

This chain uses TRBV28 with TRBJ2-7; 7 bases agree with TRBD2. The V segment lost 1 base and the J segment 5 bases; nucleotides outside the gene matches: 11. The CDR3 runs to 16 residues. In germline, CDR1 is MDHEN, CDR2 SYDVKM. The CDR3 loop is CASSLSGGLLSNEQYF. CDR3 coding DNA: TGTGCCAGCAGTTTATCCGGGGGACTACTATCAAACGAGCAGTACTTC. Filled out from reference TRBV28 and TRBJ2-7, the complete variable domain reads DVKVTQSSRYLVKRTGEKVFLECVQDMDHENMFWYRQDPGLGLRLIYFSYDVKMKEKGDIPEGYSVSREKKERFSLILESASTNQTSMYLCASSLSGGLLSNEQYFGPGTRLTVT.

The chain has TRBV28 and TRBJ2-1, with TRBD1 identical over 10 bases. The CDR3 has 15 amino acids. Germline loops: CDR1 MDHEN, CDR2 SYDVKM. Unmatched junction bases numbered 7, after V lost 5 bases and J lost 6 bases. This CDR3 reads CASSLRDRGGNEQFF. Here the CDR3 DNA reads TGTGCCAGCAGTCTCCGGGACAGGGGAGGCAATGAGCAGTTCTTC.

J is TRBJ1-2 and V is TRBV5-8; D is possibly TRBD1 (5 bases). Trimming left V 4 bases short and J 7 bases short, with 14 bases between. The CDR3 runs 13 residues. Germline CDR1 SGHTS, CDR2 YDEGEE. The CDR3 region has the DNA TGTGCCAGCAGCGGTCGCCAGGACATTGGCTACACCTTC. This gives the protein CASSGRQDIGYTF.

The chain combines TRBV18 with TRBJ2-2; D unresolved. Germline values: CDR1 KGHSH, CDR2 LQKENI. V was shortened by 4 bases and J by 6 bases, with 9 bases between the two germline ends. This CDR3 contains 13 residues. The DNA for the CDR3 is TGTGCCAGCTCACGAGGAGTCGCCGGGGAGCTGTTTTTT. It translates to CASSRGVAGELFF.

This rearrangement joins TRBV27 to TRBJ2-1, with D possibly TRBD1 on 5 matching bases. Looked up from germline, CDR1 is MNHEY and CDR2 is SMNVEV (reference sequence). This CDR3 has 14 residues. V lost 6 bases, J lost 2 bases, and 11 bases lay in between. This chain's CDR3 is CASSSRGTYNEQFF. The CDR3 DNA follows: TGTGCCAGCAGCAGTAGGGGAACCTACAATGAGCAGTTCTTC.

The rearrangement links TRBV9 to TRBJ2-4; TRBD1 matches at 9 bases. The CDR3 spans 14 residues. Trimming cost V 7 bases and J 10 bases; bases outside gene matches: 12. Germline V lookup: CDR1 SGDLS, CDR2 YYNGEE. The DNA for the CDR3 is TGTGCCAGCGGTAAACCAGCGACAGGGGGGATTCAGTACTTC. It translates to CASGKPATGGIQYF.

This clone was counted a single time. The same CDR3 can be traced to other DNA sequences in this sample. The J gene is TRBJ2-1, the V gene TRBV9; 7 nucleotides match TRBD1. The germline CDR1 and CDR2 sequences are SGDLS and YYNGEE. V lost 0 bases to trimming and J lost 5 bases; unmatched junction nucleotides: 2. There are 14 residues in the CDR3. The CDR3 loop is CASSVATGHNEQFF. The CDR3 region has the DNA TGTGCCAGCAGCGTAGCGACAGGGCACAATGAGCAGTTCTTC.

V and J are TRBV6-5 and TRBJ2-3; 13 bases match TRBD2. CDR3 length: 15 amino acids. Looked up from germline, CDR1 is MNHEY and CDR2 is SVGAGI. Trimming at V came to 3 bases and at J to 7 bases, leaving 4 bases not matched to a gene. As DNA, the CDR3 is TGTGCCAGCAGTTATGGACTAGCGGGAGAGAATACGCAGTATTTT. Translated: CASSYGLAGENTQYF.

On this clone: The junction differs from germline at one of its ends, possibly a read error. The chain links TRBV11-2 to TRBJ2-7; D remains unclear. From germline, CDR1 is SGHAT and CDR2 FQNNGV. The CDR3 loop spans 10 amino acids. Here the CDR3 reads CASSNYEQHF. In DNA, the CDR3 is TGTGCCAGCAGTAACTACGAGCAGCACTTC.

The V call is TRBV7-9, the J call TRBJ2-7; 7 bases align to TRBD2. Germline CDR1 and CDR2: SEHNR and FQNEAQ (reference sequence). There are 16 residues in the CDR3. V dropped 5 bases and J dropped 0; count of bases not matched to a gene: 10. As DNA, the CDR3 is TGTGCCAGCAGCCCCACTCCTAGCGGCCTCTCCTACGAGCAGTACGTC. Amino acids: CASSPTPSGLSYEQYV.

This clone was seen a handful of times. This chain joins TRBV9 and TRBJ1-1; the D is unclear. Germline CDR1 is SGDLS and CDR2 is YYNGEE. This CDR3 region has 13 residues. V was clipped by 3 bases and J by 4 bases, with 10 bases between them. CDR3 DNA sequence: TGTGCCAGCAGCGACCGGGTCGGCACTGAAGCTTTCTTT. Its protein product is CASSDRVGTEAFF.

The chain employs TRBV28 and TRBJ1-2; TRBD1 aligns across 12 bases. Unmatched junction bases numbered 5, after V lost 4 bases and J lost 8 bases. The CDR3 has 14 residues. Germline assignment: CDR1 MDHEN and CDR2 SYDVKM. CDR3 protein: CASSSGQGAGGYTF. DNA for the CDR3: TGTGCCAGCAGTTCGGGACAGGGGGCTGGGGGCTACACCTTC.

V gene TRBV6-1 combines with J gene TRBJ2-7; the match to TRBD2 covers 8 bases. V dropped 3 bases and J dropped 4; count of bases not matched to a gene: 8. Per germline, CDR1 MNHNS and CDR2 SASEGT. CDR3 length: 15 residues. CDR3 bases: TGTGCCAGCAGTGACCGTTTAGCGGGAACTTACGAGCAGTACGTC. The encoded protein is CASSDRLAGTYEQYV.

V and J are TRBV6-5 and TRBJ2-1; TRBD2 matches at 13 bases. This CDR3 is built from 14 residues. Germline values: CDR1 MNHEY, CDR2 SVGAGI. The V and J ends lost 6 bases and 4 bases, in that order; junction bases with no gene match: 0. CDR3 nucleotides: TGTGCCAGCAGACTAGCGGGAGGGTACAATGAGCAGTTCTTC. Its protein is CASRLAGGYNEQFF.

The rearrangement joins TRBV7-3 to TRBJ2-1, with TRBD2 matching 8 bases. CDR3 size: 14 residues. Germline V gene sequence: CDR1 SGHTA, CDR2 FQGTGA. The V and J ends lost 5 bases and 0 bases, in that order; junction bases with no gene match: 0. CDR3: CASSREGSYNEQFF. DNA for the CDR3: TGTGCCAGCAGCCGGGAGGGCTCCTACAATGAGCAGTTCTTC.

V is TRBV5-6 and J is TRBJ1-5; D is ambiguous. Trimming stripped 4 bases from V and 3 bases from J, with 14 bases between. The germline V gene encodes CDR1 SGHDT and CDR2 YYEEEE. The CDR3 loop spans 15 amino acids. The CDR3 DNA reads as TGTGCCAGCAGCCCCCGGAGCCGGAACAATCAGCCCCAGCATTTT. Encoded protein: CASSPRSRNNQPQHF.

The chain combines TRBV6-1 with TRBJ2-1, with 8 nucleotides matching TRBD1. The CDR3 consists of 20 residues. V shed 4 bases and J 4 bases; nucleotides not matched to a gene: 21. CDR1 is MNHNS and CDR2 is SASEGT in the germline V gene. The CDR3 protein is CASSARQGTPGPRQYNEQFF. The CDR3 region has the DNA TGTGCCAGCAGTGCACGACAGGGGACCCCGGGTCCCAGACAATACAATGAGCAGTTCTTC.

This clone was recorded once. The rearrangement uses TRBV2 and TRBJ2-7, with D perhaps TRBD1 (6 bases). Germline loops: CDR1 SNHLY, CDR2 FYNNEI. The germline V and J ends were trimmed by 6 bases and 5 bases, with 20 bases remaining between them. This CDR3 is 15 amino acids long. CDR3 sequence (DNA): TGTGCCAGCAGGGGACCGGGACATCCTAGGGACGAGCAGTACTTC. This encodes CASRGPGHPRDEQYF.

The chain couples TRBV29-1 to TRBJ2-5, with a weak D call TRBD1 (6 bases). Between the trimmed V and J ends, which lost 6 bases and 2 bases, there was a span of 13 bases. The CDR3 has 13 amino acids. Germline CDR1 SQVTM, CDR2 ANQGSEA. The chain's CDR3 is CSVPGVLQETQYF. CDR3 in DNA: TGCAGCGTACCAGGGGTCTTACAAGAGACCCAGTACTTC.

A few counts support this clone. This chain links TRBV30 with TRBJ2-3, with D maybe TRBD2 (6 bases). This CDR3 spans 13 amino acids. Trimming cost V 2 bases and J 1 base, with 7 bases left between them. CDR1 GTSNPN and CDR2 SVGIG come from the germline V gene (reference sequence). This CDR3 reads CAWSRRGTDTQYF. CDR3 bases: TGTGCCTGGAGTAGGAGGGGCACAGATACGCAGTATTTT.

V gene TRBV25-1 combines with J gene TRBJ2-2; 10 nucleotides line up with TRBD1. The CDR3 is 17 amino acids. The V and J ends lost 4 bases and 3 bases, in that order; junction bases with no gene match: 8. Germline CDR1 reads MGHDK; CDR2 reads SYGVNS. The CDR3 nucleotides read TGTGCCAGCAGTGGAAATGCCGGGACAGGGGACACCGGGGAGCTGTTTTTT. Translation: CASSGNAGTGDTGELFF.